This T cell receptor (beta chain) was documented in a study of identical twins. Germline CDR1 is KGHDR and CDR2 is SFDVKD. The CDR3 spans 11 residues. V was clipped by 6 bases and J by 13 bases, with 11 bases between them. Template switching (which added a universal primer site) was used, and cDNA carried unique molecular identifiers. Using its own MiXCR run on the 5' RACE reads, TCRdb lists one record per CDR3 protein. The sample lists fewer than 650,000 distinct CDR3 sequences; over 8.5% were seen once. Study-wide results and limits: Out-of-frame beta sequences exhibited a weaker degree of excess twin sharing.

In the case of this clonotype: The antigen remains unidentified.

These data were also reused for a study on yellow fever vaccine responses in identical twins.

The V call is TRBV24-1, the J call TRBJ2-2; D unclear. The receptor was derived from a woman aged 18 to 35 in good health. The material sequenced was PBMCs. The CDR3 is CATSLGGRLFF. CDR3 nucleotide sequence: TGTGCCACCAGTCTCGGCGGCCGGCTGTTTTTT.